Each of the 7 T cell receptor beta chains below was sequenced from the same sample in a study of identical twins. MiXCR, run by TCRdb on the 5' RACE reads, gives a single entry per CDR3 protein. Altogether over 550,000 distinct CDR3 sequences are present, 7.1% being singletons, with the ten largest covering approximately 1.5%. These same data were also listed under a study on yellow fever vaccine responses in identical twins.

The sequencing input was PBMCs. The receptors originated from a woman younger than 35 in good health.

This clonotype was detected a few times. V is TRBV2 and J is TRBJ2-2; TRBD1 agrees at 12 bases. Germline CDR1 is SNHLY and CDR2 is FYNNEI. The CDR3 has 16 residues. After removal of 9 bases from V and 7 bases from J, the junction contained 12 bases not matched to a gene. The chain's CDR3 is CASSGTGGARSGELFF. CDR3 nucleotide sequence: TGTGCCAGTTCCGGGACAGGGGGCGCGAGGAGCGGGGAGCTGTTTTTT.

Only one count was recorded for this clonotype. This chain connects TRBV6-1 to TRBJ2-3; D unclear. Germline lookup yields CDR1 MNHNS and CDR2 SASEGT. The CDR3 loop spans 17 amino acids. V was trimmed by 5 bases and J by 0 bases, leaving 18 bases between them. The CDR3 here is CASSPSPASVSTDTQYF. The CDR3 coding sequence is TGTGCCAGCAGTCCATCGCCGGCATCCGTTAGCACAGATACGCAGTATTTT.

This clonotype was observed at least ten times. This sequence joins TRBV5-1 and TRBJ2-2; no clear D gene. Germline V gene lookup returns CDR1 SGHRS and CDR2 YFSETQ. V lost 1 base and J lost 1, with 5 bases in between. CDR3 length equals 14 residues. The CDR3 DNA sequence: TGCGCCAGCAGCTTGACGCAGAACACCGGGGAGCTGTTTTTT. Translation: CASSLTQNTGELFF.

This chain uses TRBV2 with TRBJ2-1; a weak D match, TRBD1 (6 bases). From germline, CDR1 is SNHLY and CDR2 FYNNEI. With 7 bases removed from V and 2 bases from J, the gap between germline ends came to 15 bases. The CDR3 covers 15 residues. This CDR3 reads CASKVGTQTYNEQFF. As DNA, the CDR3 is TGTGCCAGCAAGGTCGGGACACAGACCTACAATGAGCAGTTCTTC.

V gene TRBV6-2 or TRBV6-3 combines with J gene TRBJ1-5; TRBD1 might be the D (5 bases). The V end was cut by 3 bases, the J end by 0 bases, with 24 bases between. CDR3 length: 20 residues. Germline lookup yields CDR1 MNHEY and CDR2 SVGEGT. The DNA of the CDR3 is TGTGCCAGCAGTTATTCACCCGGGACTCTACCCCCCTATAGCAATCAGCCCCAGCATTTT. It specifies CASSYSPGTLPPYSNQPQHF.

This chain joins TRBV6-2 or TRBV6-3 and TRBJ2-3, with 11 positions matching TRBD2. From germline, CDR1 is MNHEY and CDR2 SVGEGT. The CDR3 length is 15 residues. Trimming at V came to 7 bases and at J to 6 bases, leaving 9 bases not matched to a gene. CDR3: CASTALAGGLDTQYF. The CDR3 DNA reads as TGTGCCAGCACCGCGTTAGCGGGGGGGCTGGATACGCAGTATTTT.

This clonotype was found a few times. CDR3 loop: CASSLEGGGYNEQFF. The CDR3, as DNA: TGTGCCAGCAGCTTGGAGGGCGGGGGGTACAATGAGCAGTTCTTC. This rearrangement joins TRBV5-8 to TRBJ2-1; 8 bases match TRBD2. The CDR3 contains 15 residues. The V segment lost 0 bases and the J segment 4 bases; nucleotides outside the gene matches: 3. The germline gives CDR1 SGHTS, CDR2 YDEGEE. The entire variable domain, with the rest obtained from reference TRBV5-8 and TRBJ2-1, is as follows: EAGVTQSPTHLIKTRGQQATLRCSPISGHTSVYWYQQALGLGLQFLLWYDEGEERNRGNFPPRFSGRQFPNYSSELNVNALELEDSALYLCASSLEGGGYNEQFFGPGTRLTVL.